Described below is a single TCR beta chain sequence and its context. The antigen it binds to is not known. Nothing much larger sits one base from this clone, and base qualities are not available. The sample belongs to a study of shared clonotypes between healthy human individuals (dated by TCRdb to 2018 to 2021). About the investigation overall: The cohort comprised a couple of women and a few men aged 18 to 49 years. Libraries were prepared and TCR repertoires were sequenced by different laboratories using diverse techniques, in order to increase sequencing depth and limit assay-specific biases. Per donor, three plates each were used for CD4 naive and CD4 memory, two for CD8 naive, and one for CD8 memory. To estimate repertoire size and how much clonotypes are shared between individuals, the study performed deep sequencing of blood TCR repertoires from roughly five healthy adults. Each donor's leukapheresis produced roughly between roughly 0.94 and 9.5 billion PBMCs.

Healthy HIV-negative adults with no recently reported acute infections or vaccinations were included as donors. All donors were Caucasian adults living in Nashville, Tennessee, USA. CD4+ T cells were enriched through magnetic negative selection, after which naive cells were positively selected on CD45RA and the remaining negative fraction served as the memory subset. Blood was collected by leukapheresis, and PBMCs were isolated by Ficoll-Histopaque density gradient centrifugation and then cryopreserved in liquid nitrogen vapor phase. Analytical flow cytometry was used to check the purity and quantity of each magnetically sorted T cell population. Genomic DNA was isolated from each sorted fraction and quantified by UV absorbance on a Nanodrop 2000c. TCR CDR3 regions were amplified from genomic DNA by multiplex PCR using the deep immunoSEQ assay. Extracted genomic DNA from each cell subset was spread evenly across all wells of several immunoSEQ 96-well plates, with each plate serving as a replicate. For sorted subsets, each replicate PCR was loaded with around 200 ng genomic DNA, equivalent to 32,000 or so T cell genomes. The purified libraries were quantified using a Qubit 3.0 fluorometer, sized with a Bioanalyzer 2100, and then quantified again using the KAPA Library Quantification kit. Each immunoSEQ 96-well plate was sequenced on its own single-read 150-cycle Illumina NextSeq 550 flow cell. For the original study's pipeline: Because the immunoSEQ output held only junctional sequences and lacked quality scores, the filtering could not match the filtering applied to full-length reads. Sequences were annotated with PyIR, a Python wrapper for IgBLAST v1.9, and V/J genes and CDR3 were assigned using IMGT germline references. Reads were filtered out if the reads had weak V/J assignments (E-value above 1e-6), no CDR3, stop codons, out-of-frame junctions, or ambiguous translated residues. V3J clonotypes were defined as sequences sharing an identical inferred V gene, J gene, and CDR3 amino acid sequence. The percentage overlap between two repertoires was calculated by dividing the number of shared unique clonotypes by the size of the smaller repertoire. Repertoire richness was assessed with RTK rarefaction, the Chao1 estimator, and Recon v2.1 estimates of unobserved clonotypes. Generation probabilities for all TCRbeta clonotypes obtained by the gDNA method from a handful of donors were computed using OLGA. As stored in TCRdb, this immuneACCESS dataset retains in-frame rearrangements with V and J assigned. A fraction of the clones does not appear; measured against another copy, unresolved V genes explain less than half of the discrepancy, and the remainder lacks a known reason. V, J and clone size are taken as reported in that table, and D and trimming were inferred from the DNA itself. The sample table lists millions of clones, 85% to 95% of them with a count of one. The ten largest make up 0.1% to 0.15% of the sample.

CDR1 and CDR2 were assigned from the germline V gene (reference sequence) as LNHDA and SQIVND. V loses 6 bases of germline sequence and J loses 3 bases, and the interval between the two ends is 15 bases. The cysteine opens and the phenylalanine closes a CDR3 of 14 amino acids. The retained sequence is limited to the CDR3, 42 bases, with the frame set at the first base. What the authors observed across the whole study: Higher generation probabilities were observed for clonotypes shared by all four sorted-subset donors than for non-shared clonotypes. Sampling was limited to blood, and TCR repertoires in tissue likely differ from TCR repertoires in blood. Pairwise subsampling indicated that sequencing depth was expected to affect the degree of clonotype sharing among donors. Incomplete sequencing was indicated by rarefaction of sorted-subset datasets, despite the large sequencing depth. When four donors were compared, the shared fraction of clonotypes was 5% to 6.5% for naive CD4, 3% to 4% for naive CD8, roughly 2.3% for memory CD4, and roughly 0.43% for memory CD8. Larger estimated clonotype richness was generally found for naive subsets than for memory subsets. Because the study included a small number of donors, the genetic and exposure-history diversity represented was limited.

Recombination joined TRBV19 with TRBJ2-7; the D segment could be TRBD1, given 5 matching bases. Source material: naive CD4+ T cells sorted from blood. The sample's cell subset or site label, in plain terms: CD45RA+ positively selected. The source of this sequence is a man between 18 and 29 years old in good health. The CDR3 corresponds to CASSRQGIGYEQYF. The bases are TGTGCCAGTAGCCGGCAGGGTATAGGCTACGAGCAGTACTTC.